One and the same sample provided the 14 T cell receptor beta chains below, sequenced in a study of technical replicates of blood from a few donors (dated by TCRdb to the late 2010s). Receptors were amplified or captured by the immunoSEQ multiplex PCR assay. TCRdb took over this immuneACCESS table, retaining in-frame rearrangements with V and J assigned. Such tables are incomplete; in checked studies, under half of the missing clones stem from an unresolved V gene, and the remainder is unexplained. The sample yields roughly 85,000 clones; 94% were counted once. Clones ranked in the top ten supply under 0.3% of the sample. Sequenced: T cells isolated from PBMCs. These receptors were obtained from a human donor in good health.

The V call is TRBV27, the J call TRBJ2-3, with TRBD1 matching 9 bases. CDR3 length: 15 amino acids. V was pared by 3 bases and J by 7 bases, with 8 bases of the junction left unmatched. Germline-derived CDR1 and CDR2 are MNHEY and SMNVEV (reference sequence). CDR3 bases: TGTGCCAGCAGTTTTGAGGGACAGGGAATGAATACGCAGTATTTT. This translates into CASSFEGQGMNTQYF.

The V and J genes are TRBV11-2 and TRBJ2-7, with D perhaps matching TRBD2 (6 bases). V shed 3 bases and J shed 3 bases, with 12 bases lying between them. This CDR3 has 14 amino acids. Germline lookup yields CDR1 SGHAT and CDR2 FQNNGV. The CDR3 coding sequence is TGTGCCAGCAGCTTGGAGGGGCTCGTCTACGAGCAGTACTTC. It is translated as CASSLEGLVYEQYF.

V and J are TRBV27 and TRBJ2-4; 7 bases fit TRBD1. Trimming at V came to 5 bases and at J to 12 bases, leaving 7 bases not matched to a gene. The germline gives CDR1 MNHEY, CDR2 SMNVEV (reference sequence). The CDR3 totals 12 residues. CDR3 protein: CASSAPGDSQYF. The CDR3 DNA sequence: TGTGCCAGCAGTGCCCCAGGGGACAGTCAGTACTTC.

The V and J genes are TRBV7-6 and TRBJ2-7; 7 bases are shared with TRBD2. The V gene's germline CDR1 is SGHVS and CDR2 FNYEAQ. V trimming: 0 bases; J trimming: 2 bases; junction bases outside the gene matches: 10. This CDR3 comprises 17 residues. CDR3 sequence reads: CASSLAEGGGDPYEQYF. CDR3 nucleotide sequence: TGTGCCAGCAGCTTAGCGGAAGGCGGGGGAGATCCCTACGAGCAGTACTTC.

V gene TRBV6-5 combines with J gene TRBJ1-1; the D is unclear. Germline loops: CDR1 MNHEY, CDR2 SVGAGI. CDR3 length: 13 residues. Trimming stripped 8 bases from V and 0 bases from J, with 10 bases between. CDR3 nucleotides: TGTGCCAGCCAGGCAACGCTGAACACTGAAGCTTTCTTT. It encodes CASQATLNTEAFF.

The chain carries TRBV30 and TRBJ2-5; no firm D call. The germline V gene has CDR1 GTSNPN and CDR2 SVGIG (reference sequence). Trimming pared 0 bases from V and 0 bases from J, leaving 2 bases between. The CDR3 loop spans 12 amino acids. This CDR3 reads CAWSVNQETQYF. The CDR3 DNA reads as TGTGCCTGGAGTGTTAACCAAGAGACCCAGTACTTC.

J is TRBJ2-7 and V is TRBV10-3, with TRBD2 as a possible D gene (7 bases). This CDR3 comprises 15 residues. Germline loops: CDR1 ENHRY, CDR2 SYGVKD. V gave up 3 bases and J gave up 0 bases, with 12 bases separating them. The CDR3 region has the DNA TGTGCCATCAGTGAAAGGGGGGGAGGCTCCTACGAGCAGTACTTC. It is translated as CAISERGGGSYEQYF.

The chain carries TRBV30 and TRBJ2-7, with 12 positions matching TRBD1. The ends lost 0 bases at V and 7 bases at J; junction bases unmatched: 7. From germline, CDR1 is GTSNPN and CDR2 SVGIG (reference sequence). CDR3 length equals 15 residues. CDR3 in amino acids: CAWSVPGQGAWEQYF. In DNA form, the CDR3 reads TGTGCCTGGAGTGTACCGGGACAGGGGGCGTGGGAGCAGTACTTC.

The chain uses TRBV18 and TRBJ2-7; the match to TRBD2 covers 12 bases. CDR1 is KGHSH, CDR2 LQKENI, per germline. V shed 2 bases and J 7 bases; nucleotides not matched to a gene: 6. The CDR3 totals 15 residues. CDR3 bases: TGTGCCAGCTCACCAGGTCTAGCGGGGGGGCAAGAGCAGTACTTC. Translated: CASSPGLAGGQEQYF.

The V call is TRBV6-1, the J call TRBJ1-1, with TRBD1 as a possible D gene (6 bases). V was clipped by 0 bases and J by 8 bases, with 10 bases between them. Germline V gene data show CDR1 as MNHNS and CDR2 as SASEGT. CDR3 length equals 13 residues. The CDR3 nucleotides are TGTGCCAGCAGTGAAGCGAGGACAGCAGAAGCTTTCTTT. This encodes CASSEARTAEAFF.

The V gene is TRBV29-1, the J gene TRBJ2-7; 9 nucleotides line up with TRBD2. This CDR3 contains 14 residues. The germline CDR1 and CDR2 sequences are SQVTM and ANQGSEA. V lost 3 bases and J lost 4; bases outside the gene matches: 7. The CDR3, as DNA: TGCAGCGTTGAGGGGGGTAGCGGGAGATACGAGCAGTACTTC. This encodes CSVEGGSGRYEQYF.

V usage is TRBV5-5 and J usage is TRBJ2-2, with TRBD1 identical over 9 bases. The CDR3 runs to 18 residues. Germline V lookup: CDR1 SGHKS, CDR2 YYEKEE (reference sequence). After removal of 0 bases from V and 4 bases from J, the junction contained 10 bases not matched to a gene. DNA for the CDR3: TGTGCCAGCAGCTTGGACAGGGGGCTCGTGGACGGCACCGGGGAGCTGTTTTTT. Translating it yields CASSLDRGLVDGTGELFF.

The chain joins TRBV5-1 to TRBJ2-7, with 8 bases aligning to TRBD1. V was clipped by 0 bases and J by 3 bases; unmatched bases: 5. Germline CDR1 and CDR2: SGHRS and YFSETQ. This CDR3 has 15 amino acids. The CDR3 sequence: CASSLGGQGIYEQYF. The CDR3 region has the DNA TGCGCCAGCAGCTTGGGAGGACAGGGAATCTACGAGCAGTACTTC.

CDR3 in DNA: TGTGCCAGCAGCGCCCACACCATGAACACTGAAGCTTTCTTT. This codes for CASSAHTMNTEAFF. The rearrangement links TRBV9 to TRBJ1-1, with D unresolved. CDR3 length equals 14 residues. The germline V gene has CDR1 SGDLS and CDR2 YYNGEE. Trimming took 3 bases from V and 0 from J, leaving 9 bases between them. Complete variable domain (other parts from reference TRBV9 and TRBJ1-1): DSGVTQTPKHLITATGQRVTLRCSPRSGDLSVYWYQQSLDQGLQFLIQYYNGEERAKGNILERFSAQQFPDLHSELNLSSLELGDSALYFCASSAHTMNTEAFFGQGTRLTVV.